Described below is a single T cell receptor (beta chain) sequence and its context. As handled by the study authors: Cell counts per sample came from amplifying reference gene primers. Repertoires were generated with immunoSEQ multiplex PCR, while TCRdb's copy carries only in-frame clones and drops some. V, J and clone size are those of that table, while D and trimming were read from the DNA. Of around 300,000 clones listed, 80% to 90% are singletons. This sample was included in a study of blood T cell repertoires in COVID-19. Study information: The United States, Italy and Spain supplied acute and convalescent COVID-19 samples. Nucleic acid was either cDNA or gDNA, and it came from T cells, B-cell-depleted T cells, or PBMCs.

CDR1 and CDR2 from the germline V gene are MGHRA and YSYEKL. V was clipped by 0 bases and J by 6 bases; unmatched bases: 12. This CDR3 is built from 18 residues. The receptor was isolated from a man over 45 with active or convalescent COVID-19. V gene TRBV4-1 combines with J gene TRBJ1-4, with 8 bases fitting TRBD1. Sequenced sample: peripheral blood. CDR3 region: CASSQDGTGQVTHEKLFF. The DNA of the CDR3 is TGCGCCAGCAGCCAAGATGGGACAGGTCAGGTAACCCATGAAAAACTGTTTTTT.